This entry lists 9 T cell receptor beta chains sequenced from one sample in a study of blood T cell dynamics during melanoma immunotherapy. Produced via immunoSEQ multiplex PCR; TCRdb's table is partial and in-frame only. Here the sample spans several thousand clones, around nine tenths being singletons. Time point described: week 3, after first cycle of checkpoint inhibitor. The sequences come from blood, collected from a patient treated with checkpoint blockade. Every receptor here comes from a human donor with melanoma.

The chain combines TRBV11-2 with TRBJ2-2; the match to TRBD2 covers 8 bases. V shed 2 bases, J shed 5 bases, and the junction held 7 bases outside the gene matches. This CDR3 region has 16 residues. CDR1 is SGHAT, CDR2 FQNNGV, per germline. CDR3 residues: CASSLYRAGGTGELFF. CDR3 in DNA: TGTGCCAGCAGCTTATATAGGGCGGGAGGAACCGGGGAGCTGTTTTTT.

The chain recombines TRBV27 with TRBJ2-3; D might be TRBD2 (7 bases). Germline values: CDR1 MNHEY, CDR2 SMNVEV (reference sequence). V was clipped by 2 bases and J by 0 bases, with 12 bases between them. The CDR3 has 16 amino acids. CDR3 sequence: CASSLGRGLSTDTQYF. In DNA form, the CDR3 reads TGTGCCAGCAGTTTAGGGCGGGGGCTGAGCACAGATACGCAGTATTTT.

The chain is built from TRBV9 and TRBJ2-1; D is uncertain. Trimming left V 3 bases short and J 0 bases short, with 1 base between. Germline V lookup: CDR1 SGDLS, CDR2 YYNGEE. The CDR3 sequence is 12 residues long. For the CDR3, the DNA is TGTGCCAGCAGCGCCTCCTACAATGAGCAGTTCTTC. It codes for CASSASYNEQFF. The full variable domain, rest sourced from reference TRBV9 and TRBJ2-1, is DSGVTQTPKHLITATGQRVTLRCSPRSGDLSVYWYQQSLDQGLQFLIQYYNGEERAKGNILERFSAQQFPDLHSELNLSSLELGDSALYFCASSASYNEQFFGPGTRLTVL.

This chain uses TRBV5-8 with TRBJ2-7; the D gene could be TRBD1 or TRBD2 (5 bases each). The germline CDR1 and CDR2 sequences are SGHTS and YDEGEE. Trimming cost V 3 bases and J 1 base, with 11 bases left between them. This CDR3 has 14 amino acids. This CDR3 reads CASSSWGGSYEQYF. The CDR3 coding sequence is TGTGCCAGCAGCTCGTGGGGCGGGTCCTACGAGCAGTACTTC.

The CDR3 nucleotides read TGTGCCAGCAGCCCTGGGACCGCAGATACGCAGTATTTT. It specifies CASSPGTADTQYF. V usage is TRBV7-2 and J usage is TRBJ2-3, with D possibly called TRBD1 or TRBD2 (5 bases each). The CDR3 has 13 amino acids. With 5 bases removed from V and 4 bases from J, the gap between germline ends came to 10 bases. Germline-derived CDR1 and CDR2 are SGHTA and FQGNSA.

The J gene is TRBJ2-3, the V gene TRBV28; TRBD1 matches 9 bases. CDR1 and CDR2 from the germline V gene are MDHEN and SYDVKM. This CDR3 spans 15 amino acids. Unmatched junction bases numbered 6, after V lost 2 bases and J lost 6 bases. CDR3 region: CASSLLTGGSDTQYF. CDR3 DNA: TGTGCCAGCAGTTTACTCACAGGGGGCTCGGATACGCAGTATTTT.

The chain couples TRBV10-3 to TRBJ2-5; D unresolved. Germline V gene lookup returns CDR1 ENHRY and CDR2 SYGVKD. The V end lost 0 bases, the J end lost 13 bases, and 12 bases lay between the germline ends. The CDR3 totals 12 residues. The CDR3 region is CAISESTEPLYF. DNA of the CDR3: TGTGCCATCAGTGAGTCCACAGAGCCCCTGTACTTC.

This clone was counted once. CDR3 nucleotides: TGCAGCGCCATCCTACCGCGGGGGCCGGGCGAGCAGTACTTC. It yields the protein CSAILPRGPGEQYF. V gene TRBV29-1 combines with J gene TRBJ2-7, with D tentatively TRBD2 (7 bases). With 7 bases removed from V and 6 bases from J, the gap between germline ends came to 22 bases. This CDR3 region has 14 residues. CDR1 and CDR2 (germline): SQVTM, ANQGSEA.

The rearrangement uses TRBV7-8 and TRBJ1-2; 11 nucleotides line up with TRBD1. J lost 0 bases, V lost 7 bases, and 7 bases had no gene match. The CDR3 is 16 amino acids. CDR1 is SGHVS, CDR2 FQNEAQ, per germline. In nucleotides, the CDR3 is TGTGCCAGCACCTGGACAGGGGGCCCAGCTAACTATGGCTACACCTTC. It yields the protein CASTWTGGPANYGYTF.